Listed below are T cell receptor beta chains from one sample, sequenced in a study of CD8 T cells in ankylosing spondylitis. TCRdb fed the 5' RACE reads into MiXCR, producing one record per CDR3 protein. The table includes 30,000 to 45,000 distinct CDR3 sequences, approximately 15% detected once. The specimen sequenced was blood. These receptor sequences come from a male donor with ankylosing spondylitis or in good health (not recorded which). CDR3s include the opening cysteine and the closing phenylalanine or tryptophan. The D gene is left open where the match is weak. Not every row has a clone size; where given, it reads once, few, many or a size class.

clone_size,j_call,d_call,v_call,cdr3_aa,cdr3_nt
few,TRBJ2-3,TRBD1,TRBV27,CASGRQGADTQYF,TGTGCCAGCGGCCGCCAGGGGGCAGATACGCAGTATTTT
.,TRBJ2-3,TRBD1,TRBV6-5,CASRRTGSDTQYF,TGTGCCAGCAGAAGGACAGGGTCGGATACGCAGTATTTT
.,TRBJ2-1,TRBD2,TRBV3-1,CASSQGLAGVGDEQFF,TGTGCCAGCAGCCAAGGGCTAGCGGGAGTGGGGGATGAGCAGTTCTTC
.,TRBJ2-1,.,TRBV7-2,CASSLVFYYNEQFF,TGTGCCAGCAGCTTAGTGTTCTATTACAATGAGCAGTTCTTC
.,TRBJ2-4,.,TRBV2,CASTRTVKNIQYF,TGTGCCAGCACCCGGACCGTCAAAAACATTCAGTACTTC
few,TRBJ2-2,TRBD1,TRBV7-2,CASSLVRGQSGELFF,TGTGCCAGCAGCTTAGTCAGGGGGCAATCCGGGGAGCTGTTTTTT
.,TRBJ1-6,.,TRBV14,CASSQLGGGSPLHF,TGTGCCAGCAGCCAGCTAGGCGGCGGCTCACCCCTCCACTTT
many,TRBJ2-3,.,TRBV5-1,CASSLIAASTDTQYF,TGCGCCAGCAGCTTAATAGCGGCTAGCACAGATACGCAGTATTTT
once,TRBJ2-2,.,TRBV7-8,CASSLFLNTGELFF,TGTGCCAGCAGCTTATTCTTAAACACCGGGGAGCTGTTTTTT
few,TRBJ2-1,.,TRBV14,CASSQDQLSRRSYNEQFF,TGTGCCAGCAGCCAAGATCAGTTGAGTAGACGCTCCTACAATGAGCAGTTCTTC
.,TRBJ2-7,TRBD2,TRBV7-2,CASSPRTSGSYEQYF,TGTGCCAGCAGCCCCCGGACTAGCGGCTCCTACGAGCAGTACTTC
many,TRBJ1-1,TRBD1,TRBV6-5,CASSPGAGGLNTEAFF,TGTGCCAGCAGCCCCGGGGCAGGGGGGCTGAACACTGAAGCTTTCTTT
many,TRBJ1-1,.,TRBV28,CASSPGRNTEAFF,TGTGCCAGCAGCCCCGGTCGGAACACTGAAGCTTTCTTT
few,TRBJ2-2,.,TRBV11-2,CASSFLGAGELFF,TGTGCCAGCAGCTTCTTGGGGGCCGGGGAGCTGTTTTTT
.,TRBJ2-3,.,TRBV7-2,CASSLMTDTQYF,TGTGCCAGCAGCTTGATGACAGATACGCAGTATTTT
few,TRBJ1-1,.,TRBV28,CASSLGGDTEAFF,TGTGCCAGCAGTTTAGGTGGGGACACTGAAGCTTTCTTT
.,TRBJ2-4,TRBD2,TRBV20-1,CSAGLAGKNIQYF,TGCAGTGCCGGACTAGCGGGAAAAAACATTCAGTACTTC
many,TRBJ2-3,TRBD2,TRBV6-4,CASSEAGTSGTNTDTQYF,TGTGCCAGCAGTGAAGCCGGGACTAGCGGGACCAACACAGATACGCAGTATTTT
.,TRBJ2-2,.,TRBV5-1,CASSPAGLNTGELFF,TGCGCCAGCAGTCCCGCCGGACTGAACACCGGGGAGCTGTTTTTT
.,TRBJ1-1,.,TRBV29-1,CSVVENTEAFF,TGCAGCGTTGTAGAGAACACTGAAGCTTTCTTT
.,TRBJ2-3,.,TRBV29-1,CSVEDQKGVPDTQYF,TGCAGCGTTGAAGATCAAAAGGGGGTTCCAGATACGCAGTATTTT
.,TRBJ2-1,TRBD2,TRBV7-6,CASSPTGTSGYNEQFF,TGTGCCAGCAGCCCGACCGGGACTAGCGGCTACAATGAGCAGTTCTTC
.,TRBJ1-2,.,TRBV20-1,CSATRALYGYTF,TGCAGTGCTACCCGGGCTCTCTATGGCTACACCTTC
few,TRBJ2-1,TRBD2,TRBV9,CASSFETSGGEQFF,TGTGCCAGCAGCTTCGAGACTAGCGGGGGTGAGCAGTTCTTC
.,TRBJ2-2,.,TRBV5-1,CASSFAGQINTGELFF,TGCGCCAGCAGCTTCGCGGGACAGATAAACACCGGGGAGCTGTTTTTT
few,TRBJ2-1,.,TRBV7-2,CASSPTEGDEQFF,TGTGCCAGCAGCCCCACCGAGGGAGATGAGCAGTTCTTC
.,TRBJ1-4,.,TRBV7-9,CASSFSGVLNEKLFF,TGTGCCAGCAGCTTCTCAGGGGTCCTTAATGAAAAACTGTTTTTT
.,TRBJ2-2,.,TRBV9,CASSVASSNTGELFF,TGTGCCAGCAGCGTAGCAAGTAGCAACACCGGGGAGCTGTTTTTT
few,TRBJ2-2,.,TRBV24-1,CATPRRVNTGELFF,TGTGCCACCCCCCGACGGGTCAACACCGGGGAGCTGTTTTTT
few,TRBJ2-2,.,TRBV7-3,CASRADRTVGELFF,TGTGCCAGCAGGGCCGACCGGACAGTCGGGGAGCTGTTTTTT
.,TRBJ2-1,TRBD1,TRBV9,CASSAPTGGKYNEQFF,TGTGCCAGCAGCGCCCCGACAGGGGGCAAATACAATGAGCAGTTCTTC
many,TRBJ2-1,.,TRBV28,CASSSMGGEQFF,TGTGCCAGCAGCTCGATGGGGGGTGAGCAGTTCTTC
few,TRBJ2-7,TRBD1,TRBV5-1,CASSWTGTGEQYF,TGCGCCAGCAGCTGGACAGGGACGGGCGAGCAGTACTTC
.,TRBJ2-2,.,TRBV7-9,CASSLVVAGRSKELFF,TGTGCCAGCAGCTTAGTCGTAGCAGGGAGGTCGAAGGAGCTGTTTTTT
few,TRBJ2-1,.,TRBV7-9,CASSHRGAGVPSNEQFF,TGTGCCAGCAGCCACAGGGGTGCGGGGGTACCCTCCAATGAGCAGTTCTTC
.,TRBJ2-2,TRBD2,TRBV29-1,CSVGTSGNTGELFF,TGCAGCGTTGGGACTAGCGGGAACACCGGGGAGCTGTTTTTT
few,TRBJ2-2,TRBD1,TRBV7-9,CASSRGTGGTGELFF,TGTGCCAGCAGCCGTGGGACAGGTGGCACCGGGGAGCTGTTTTTT
.,TRBJ2-3,.,TRBV7-3,CASSPNGADTQYF,TGTGCCAGCAGCCCCAATGGGGCAGATACGCAGTATTTT
few,TRBJ1-1,.,TRBV5-1,CASSSGRMNTEAFF,TGCGCCAGCAGTTCGGGACGGATGAACACTGAAGCTTTCTTT
.,TRBJ2-3,.,TRBV20-1,CSAARQYGTDTQYF,TGCAGTGCCGCCCGTCAGTATGGCACAGATACGCAGTATTTT
few,TRBJ2-1,.,TRBV25-1,CASSPKGDNSYNEQFF,TGTGCCAGCAGTCCGAAAGGAGACAACTCCTACAATGAGCAGTTCTTC
.,TRBJ2-2,TRBD1,TRBV7-2,CASSLKGATLLTGELFF,TGTGCCAGCAGCTTAAAGGGGGCCACGCTGCTGACCGGGGAGCTGTTTTTT
.,TRBJ2-3,TRBD1,TRBV5-1,CASSLLWGQGTDTQYF,TGCGCCAGCAGCTTGCTTTGGGGACAGGGCACAGATACGCAGTATTTT
few,TRBJ2-5,.,TRBV29-1,CSVVRAGPETQYF,TGCAGCGTTGTTCGGGCGGGCCCAGAGACCCAGTACTTC
few,TRBJ1-1,.,TRBV29-1,CSVGWGARSTEAFF,TGCAGCGTTGGGTGGGGGGCGAGGAGCACTGAAGCTTTCTTT
few,TRBJ1-3,.,TRBV2,CASSDRNTIYF,TGTGCCAGCAGTGACCGAAACACCATATATTTT
many,TRBJ2-1,.,TRBV6-5,CASSYSKWGRRSSYNEQFF,TGTGCCAGCAGTTACTCGAAATGGGGCCGGAGGAGCTCCTACAATGAGCAGTTCTTC
.,TRBJ2-2,.,TRBV7-2,CASSLVLGSGELFF,TGTGCCAGCAGCTTAGTCTTGGGGTCCGGGGAGCTGTTTTTT
few,TRBJ2-5,.,TRBV5-6,CASGWRETQYF,TGTGCCAGCGGGTGGCGAGAGACCCAGTACTTC
.,TRBJ2-2,.,TRBV9,CASSVGPGTGELFF,TGTGCCAGCAGCGTAGGTCCGGGGACCGGGGAGCTGTTTTTT
few,TRBJ2-3,.,TRBV12-3/TRBV12-4,CASSPYTDTQYF,TGTGCCAGCAGTCCTTATACAGATACGCAGTATTTT
.,TRBJ2-4,TRBD1,TRBV24-1,CATSAPGQIAKNIQYF,TGTGCCACCAGTGCCCCGGGACAGATAGCCAAAAACATTCAGTACTTC
many,TRBJ2-2,.,TRBV5-5,CASSLESANTGELFF,TGTGCCAGCAGCTTAGAATCAGCGAACACCGGGGAGCTGTTTTTT
.,TRBJ2-1,.,TRBV14,CASSQAPVGEQFF,TGTGCCAGCAGCCAAGCTCCAGTAGGTGAGCAGTTCTTC